The clone carrying this TCR beta chain has only one observation. Its specificity is not known. Profiled with immunoSEQ multiplex PCR; TCRdb holds only in-frame clones, not every one. The sample lists about 130,000 clones; about 91% were seen once. This specimen belongs to a study of T cell responses to AZD1222 COVID-19 vaccine. Study-wide results and limits: The study found Spike-specific TCR breadth and depth rose after two AZD1222 doses. Baseline serostatus was positive in only a handful of AZD1222 recipients.

The sample was peripheral blood, taken on day 0 of AZD1222 vaccination. This clonotype was obtained from an adult in good health.

CDR3 residues: CASSSAGGRETQYF. The DNA for the CDR3 is TGTGCCAGCAGTTCAGCGGGAGGCCGAGAGACCCAGTACTTC. This sequence joins TRBV7-3 and TRBJ2-5; 9 bases line up with TRBD2. Germline trimming cut 6 bases from V and 4 bases from J; bases unmatched to any gene: 6. The CDR3 is made up of 14 amino acids. CDR1 and CDR2 (germline): SGHTA, FQGTGA.